This TCR beta chain appears in the sequencing data of a study of T-cell memory formation after mild COVID-19. Remarks on this clonotype: Its antigen is unidentified.

General observations from the study: Memory sampled before infection contained some responding clones, suggesting cross-reactive memory joined. Among CD4+ contracting clones, most were CM and EM, and CD8+ ones EMRA.

Between the trimmed V and J ends, which lost 2 bases and 0 bases, there was a span of 13 bases. CDR3 length: 16 residues. CDR1 and CDR2 from the germline V gene are MNHEY and SVGEGT. Each CDR3 protein is one row after TCRdb ran MiXCR on the 5' RACE reads. The repertoire has some 250,000 distinct CDR3 sequences, about a sixth of them found once; the top ten carry around 23%. V and J are TRBV6-2 or TRBV6-3 and TRBJ1-1; D is unclear. This TCR derives from a man aged 18 to 30 who had mild COVID-19 (a few samples of this study predate the infection). Cell type and time point are not known. Source material: PBMCs or a T cell subset sorted from them (not recorded which). The CDR3 bases are TGTGCCAGCAGTTACACCCTGAAGCAGATGAACACTGAAGCTTTCTTT. Translated, it gives CASSYTLKQMNTEAFF.